This T cell receptor beta chain was retrieved from a study of T cell repertoires in aging, cancer and after chemotherapy. Study context: Donors were grouped into six age bands spanning 30 or younger through 70 or older. Study results and limitations: Immunological memory after chemotherapy cannot be judged from the repertoire data. Compared with age-matched healthy donors, untreated hematological or solid cancer patients showed higher blood TCR clonality.

With V trimmed by 10 bases and J by 0 bases, 8 bases remained unmatched. The CDR3 extends over 14 amino acids. Amplification of TCR beta used genomic DNA extracted from peripheral blood. Details on this clonotype: The antigen is unknown.

TRB rearrangements spanning V, D and J were amplified using mixed TRB-A/B primers. TCRdb redid the calling of the multiplex PCR reads with MiXCR, one entry per CDR3 protein. The sample lists 6,000 or so distinct CDR3 sequences; over 30% were seen once. The sample consisted of blood. The chain links TRBV12-3 or TRBV12-4 to TRBJ1-1; 7 bases line up with TRBD1. The TCR was taken from a human donor in good health. The CDR3: CATNPTGMNTEAFF. The CDR3 nucleotides read TGTGCCACTAACCCGACAGGGATGAACACTGAAGCTTTCTTT.